This TCR beta chain was identified in a study of cytomegalovirus exposure and HLA in healthy donors. This clone has a handful of counts. The V end was cut by 2 bases, the J end by 4 bases, with 17 bases between. The germline CDR1 and CDR2 sequences are MNHEY and SMNVEV (reference sequence). The CDR3 has 16 residues. The study ran its PCR with 60 Vbeta and 13 Jbeta primers. Clones were read by immunoSEQ multiplex PCR, and TCRdb kept only the in-frame ones, dropping some. The sample has around 150,000 clones, about 66% seen once. Sequencing was done on a sample of PBMCs. The receptor was derived from a human donor in good health. The chain recombines TRBV27 with TRBJ2-5, with D perhaps TRBD2 (5 bases). Written as DNA, the CDR3 is TGTGCCAGCAGTTTAGGGCATCGGGGAACCGGAGAGACCCAGTACTTC. It is translated as CASSLGHRGTGETQYF.